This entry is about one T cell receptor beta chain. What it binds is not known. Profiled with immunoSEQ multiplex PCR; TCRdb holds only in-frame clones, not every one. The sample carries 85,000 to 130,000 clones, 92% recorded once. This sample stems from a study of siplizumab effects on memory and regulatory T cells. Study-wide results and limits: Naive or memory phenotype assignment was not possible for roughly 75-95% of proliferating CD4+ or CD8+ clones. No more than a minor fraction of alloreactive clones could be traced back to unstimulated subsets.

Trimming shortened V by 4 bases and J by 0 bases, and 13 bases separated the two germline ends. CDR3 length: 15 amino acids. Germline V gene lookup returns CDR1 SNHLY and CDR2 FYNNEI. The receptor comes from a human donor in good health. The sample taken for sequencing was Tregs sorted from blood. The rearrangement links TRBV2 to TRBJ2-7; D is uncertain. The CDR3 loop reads CASSVFERSSYEQYF. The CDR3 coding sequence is TGTGCCAGCAGTGTTTTCGAACGAAGCTCCTACGAGCAGTACTTC.